Below are 25 T cell receptor beta chains sequenced from a single sample in a study of T cells in localized non-small cell lung cancer. TCRdb keeps only in-frame clones here, not all; method: immunoSEQ multiplex PCR. Of tens of thousands of clones in the sample, about nine tenths were seen once. The sample in question was peripheral blood mononuclear cells, obtained before any cancer treatment. These receptors were taken from a woman aged 35-70 years with stage III lung adenocarcinoma.

The V gene is TRBV28, the J gene TRBJ1-2; D not resolved. The CDR3 covers 13 residues. V lost 3 bases and J lost 5, with 10 bases in between. The germline V gene encodes CDR1 MDHEN and CDR2 SYDVKM. The CDR3 here is CASSLGRRYGYTF. The CDR3 DNA reads TGTGCCAGCAGTTTGGGCAGACGATATGGCTACACCTTC.

The genes are TRBV2 and TRBJ2-1, with D tentatively TRBD1 (5 bases). The V gene's germline CDR1 is SNHLY and CDR2 FYNNEI. The CDR3 length is 15 residues. The V gene lost 6 bases and the J gene lost 5 bases, with 17 bases spanning the gap. CDR3 DNA sequence: TGTGCCAGCAGAGCACAGGACACCCCGAACAATGAGCAGTTCTTC. Its translation: CASRAQDTPNNEQFF.

The CDR3 region has the DNA TGTGCCAGCAGCTTGGGGCTGATACGGGGGAGTGGCGAGCAGTACTTC. Its protein is CASSLGLIRGSGEQYF. The chain couples TRBV5-6 to TRBJ2-7; D might be TRBD2 (6 bases). CDR3 length equals 16 residues. V lost 0 bases to trimming and J lost 6 bases, with 19 bases between them. Per germline, CDR1 SGHDT and CDR2 YYEEEE. The variable domain in full, with the rest retrieved from reference TRBV5-6 and TRBJ2-7, is DAGVTQSPTHLIKTRGQQVTLRCSPKSGHDTVSWYQQALGQGPQFIFQYYEEEERQRGNFPDRFSGHQFPNYSSELNVNALLLGDSALYLCASSLGLIRGSGEQYFGPGTRLTVT.

This chain uses TRBV25-1 with TRBJ2-7; no reliable D call. Germline V gene sequence: CDR1 MGHDK, CDR2 SYGVNS. V was trimmed by 1 base and J by 6 bases, leaving 13 bases between them. The length of the CDR3 is 14 residues. The CDR3 is CASSESADLSEQYF. The CDR3 nucleotides are TGTGCCAGCAGTGAATCTGCGGACCTGAGCGAGCAGTACTTC.

The chain couples TRBV19 to TRBJ2-1; 8 bases line up with TRBD1. There are 13 residues in the CDR3. CDR1 is LNHDA and CDR2 is SQIVND in the germline V gene (reference sequence). V was clipped by 4 bases and J by 9 bases; unmatched bases: 5. The CDR3 DNA follows: TGTGCCAGTAGTAATCAGGGGGCGACTGAGCAGTTCTTC. The encoded protein is CASSNQGATEQFF.

J is TRBJ1-1 and V is TRBV6-5; D is undetermined. The ends were cut back, 6 bases at V and 1 base at J, with 9 bases in the middle. CDR1 and CDR2 from the germline V gene are MNHEY and SVGAGI. The CDR3 runs to 13 residues. In DNA, the CDR3 is TGTGCCAGCAGCCCTCAAACGAACACTGAAGCTTTCTTT. Protein product: CASSPQTNTEAFF.

This clone was found once. This sequence joins TRBV18 and TRBJ2-1; D is perhaps TRBD1 (7 bases). Germline V gene data show CDR1 as KGHSH and CDR2 as LQKENI. The CDR3 consists of 16 residues. Deletions cut 6 bases from V and 7 bases from J, with 22 bases between. The CDR3 here is CASSPQGGPLGNEQFF. CDR3 nucleotides: TGTGCCAGCTCCCCCCAGGGGGGTCCCTTAGGGAATGAGCAGTTCTTC.

The V call is TRBV27, the J call TRBJ2-1, with D possibly being TRBD1 (6 bases). Per the germline V gene, CDR1 is MNHEY and CDR2 is SMNVEV (reference sequence). The CDR3 has 15 residues. Trimming took 4 bases from V and 2 from J, leaving 12 bases between them. CDR3 amino acids: CASSSRQATYNEQFF. The CDR3 nucleotides are TGTGCCAGCAGTTCCCGACAGGCTACCTACAATGAGCAGTTCTTC.

The V and J genes are TRBV6-1 and TRBJ1-1, with a possible D match to TRBD1 (5 bases). The CDR3 sequence is 15 residues long. Trimming stripped 3 bases from V and 4 bases from J, with 15 bases between. CDR1 and CDR2 (germline): MNHNS, SASEGT. CDR3 loop: CASSDQDGGATEAFF. The CDR3, as DNA: TGTGCCAGCAGTGATCAGGACGGCGGGGCCACTGAAGCTTTCTTT.

The chain combines TRBV5-1 with TRBJ2-1, with D perhaps matching TRBD2 (5 bases). The germline V gene encodes CDR1 SGHRS and CDR2 YFSETQ. With 2 bases removed from V and 9 bases from J, the gap between germline ends came to 9 bases. The CDR3 totals 12 residues. CDR3 region: CASSLGLGEQFF. Written as DNA, the CDR3 is TGCGCCAGCAGCTTAGGACTGGGTGAGCAGTTCTTC. The complete variable domain, with remaining parts taken from reference TRBV5-1 and TRBJ2-1, reads KAGVTQTPRYLIKTRGQQVTLSCSPISGHRSVSWYQQTPGQGLQFLFEYFSETQRNKGNFPGRFSGRQFSNSRSEMNVSTLELGDSALYLCASSLGLGEQFFGPGTRLTVL.

Turning to this clone: One junction end does not reproduce the germline sequence, and a read error may be involved. The chain is built from TRBV20-1 and TRBJ2-7; 7 positions agree with TRBD2. Germline CDR1 reads DFQATT; CDR2 reads SNEGSKA (reference sequence). The CDR3 spans 8 residues. As DNA, the CDR3 is TGCAGGAGCGGGACTCAAACATTC. This translates into CRSGTQTF.

The chain combines TRBV7-2 with TRBJ1-2, with D possibly matching TRBD1 (6 bases). Germline V lookup: CDR1 SGHTA, CDR2 FQGNSA. This CDR3 region has 13 residues. V lost 5 bases, J lost 4 bases, and 11 bases lay in between. The CDR3 region is CASSLGGVYGYTF. DNA of the CDR3: TGTGCCAGCAGCCTAGGGGGGGTCTATGGCTACACCTTC.

The rearrangement links TRBV4-1 to TRBJ2-7; 7 nucleotides align to TRBD2. The CDR3 is made up of 15 amino acids. The V and J ends lost 1 base and 3 bases, in that order; junction bases with no gene match: 6. CDR1 and CDR2 from the germline V gene are MGHRA and YSYEKL. DNA for the CDR3: TGCGCCAGCAGCCAAGCTGGGGGAGGGTTCTACGAGCAGTACTTC. It codes for CASSQAGGGFYEQYF.

The chain recombines TRBV6-5 with TRBJ1-3; TRBD1 agrees at 11 bases. Germline trimming cut 2 bases from V and 2 bases from J; bases unmatched to any gene: 2. Per the germline V gene, CDR1 is MNHEY and CDR2 is SVGAGI. The CDR3 consists of 16 residues. This chain's CDR3 is CASSYGTGGTGNTIYF. CDR3 nucleotides: TGTGCCAGCAGTTACGGGACAGGGGGAACTGGAAACACCATATATTTT.

V gene TRBV6-5 combines with J gene TRBJ2-3; possibly TRBD1 for D (5 bases). Germline CDR1 MNHEY, CDR2 SVGAGI. CDR3 length equals 15 residues. Deletions cut 0 bases from V and 6 bases from J, with 13 bases between. The CDR3 region is CASSYSSGAGDTQYF. CDR3 sequence (DNA): TGTGCCAGCAGTTACTCGAGTGGGGCTGGGGATACGCAGTATTTT.

This clone was seen once. This sequence joins TRBV5-1 and TRBJ1-6; 9 positions agree with TRBD1. J was trimmed by 11 bases and V by 4 bases; bases with no gene match: 4. This CDR3 comprises 13 residues. The germline CDR1 and CDR2 sequences are SGHRS and YFSETQ. The CDR3 protein is CASSTGQGTPLHF. The DNA of the CDR3 is TGCGCCAGCAGCACGGGACAGGGAACACCCCTCCACTTT. Together with reference TRBV5-1 and TRBJ1-6, the CDR3 gives the full variable domain: KAGVTQTPRYLIKTRGQQVTLSCSPISGHRSVSWYQQTPGQGLQFLFEYFSETQRNKGNFPGRFSGRQFSNSRSEMNVSTLELGDSALYLCASSTGQGTPLHFGNGTRLTVT.

The chain couples TRBV7-8 to TRBJ2-5; D is unclear. V shed 3 bases and J shed 2 bases, with 7 bases lying between them. CDR1 and CDR2 (germline): SGHVS, FQNEAQ. The CDR3 contains 13 residues. The CDR3 region is CASSLGRQETQYF. CDR3 nucleotide sequence: TGTGCCAGCAGCTTGGGCCGGCAAGAGACCCAGTACTTC.

This clone appeared a single time. The chain couples TRBV5-6 to TRBJ2-1, with TRBD1 matching 8 bases. Germline CDR1 reads SGHDT; CDR2 reads YYEEEE. CDR3 length: 16 residues. Trimming removed 2 bases from V and 2 bases from J; junction bases left unmatched: 6. This CDR3 is CASSFYRQGPYNEQFF. CDR3 coding DNA: TGTGCCAGCAGCTTTTACCGACAGGGGCCCTACAATGAGCAGTTCTTC.

The V and J genes are TRBV5-5 and TRBJ2-2; no definite D call. The V gene lost 5 bases and the J gene lost 4 bases, with 15 bases spanning the gap. Germline lookup yields CDR1 SGHKS and CDR2 YYEKEE (reference sequence). The CDR3 is 15 residues long. The CDR3 nucleotides read TGTGCCAGCAGTCCTACAGTCTATACCACCGGGGAGCTGTTTTTT. As protein: CASSPTVYTTGELFF.

This rearrangement joins TRBV5-1 to TRBJ2-3; 13 bases match TRBD2. V trimming: 5 bases; J trimming: 2 bases; junction bases outside the gene matches: 5. Germline loops: CDR1 SGHRS, CDR2 YFSETQ. This CDR3 is 16 amino acids long. The CDR3 region has the DNA TGCGCCAGCAGTTCCGGGACTAGCGGGATCACAGATACGCAGTATTTT. Translation: CASSSGTSGITDTQYF.

This clone was counted a single time. The CDR3 region has the DNA TGCGCCAGCAGCCTAACCCCGGCCGAAACCTACGAGCAGTACTTC. Protein sequence: CASSLTPAETYEQYF. The chain recombines TRBV5-1 with TRBJ2-7; no clear D gene. CDR1 is SGHRS and CDR2 is YFSETQ in the germline V gene. V lost 4 bases and J 2 bases, leaving 16 bases between the germline ends. This CDR3 has 15 residues.

The gene calls are TRBV7-8 and TRBJ2-1, with 8 bases that match TRBD2. Trimming at V came to 1 base and at J to 5 bases, leaving 10 bases not matched to a gene. Germline V CDR1 and CDR2: SGHVS, FQNEAQ. The CDR3 covers 17 residues. Here the CDR3 DNA reads TGTGCCAGCAGCTTAGTAGGGACTAGTCCGAGCGACAATGAGCAGTTCTTC. Translated, it gives CASSLVGTSPSDNEQFF.

CDR3 nucleotide sequence: TGTGCCAGCAGCAGGGACGCGCGCCGTTTGCAGTTCTTC. It specifies CASSRDARRLQFF. This chain joins TRBV5-4 and TRBJ2-1, with D perhaps given as TRBD1 or TRBD2 (5 bases each). The V end lost 4 bases, the J end lost 12 bases, and 17 bases lay between the germline ends. The CDR3 runs to 13 residues. Per germline, CDR1 SGHNT and CDR2 YYREEE (reference sequence).

The chain has TRBV15 and TRBJ2-7; D is possibly TRBD1 (6 bases). This CDR3 spans 14 amino acids. The V end was cut by 1 base, the J end by 2 bases, with 9 bases between. Germline values: CDR1 LNHNV, CDR2 YYDKDF (reference sequence). CDR3 sequence reads: CATSRGRGPYEQYF. The CDR3 DNA is TGTGCCACCAGCAGAGGCAGGGGCCCCTACGAGCAGTACTTC. Combining the CDR3 with reference TRBV15 and TRBJ2-7 gives the whole variable domain DAMVIQNPRYQVTQFGKPVTLSCSQTLNHNVMYWYQQKSSQAPKLLFHYYDKDFNNEADTPDNFQSRRPNTSFCFLDIRSPGLGDTAMYLCATSRGRGPYEQYFGPGTRLTVT.

The chain joins TRBV6-6 to TRBJ1-6, with a weak D call TRBD1 (6 bases). CDR1 and CDR2 from the germline V gene are MNHNY and SVGAGI (reference sequence). This CDR3 has 16 amino acids. V was cut by 0 bases and J by 7 bases, with 13 bases left in between. CDR3 protein: CASSYSGGAQNSPLHF. CDR3 coding DNA: TGTGCCAGCAGTTACTCGGGGGGGGCCCAGAATTCACCCCTCCACTTT.